The 9 T cell receptor beta chains listed next were all sequenced from one sample in a study of blood T cell repertoires in COVID-19. Sequencing was performed with immunoSEQ multiplex PCR; in TCRdb, only in-frame clones are kept and a portion is missing. The data show hundreds of thousands of clones, with 87% seen just once and less than 1.6% held by the top ten. The sequencing sample was made of peripheral blood. The receptor source for this set is a woman in her thirties or forties who had recovered from COVID-19.

The rearrangement links TRBV18 to TRBJ1-2, with TRBD1 as a possible D gene (6 bases). The ends were cut back, 4 bases at V and 6 bases at J, with 21 bases in the middle. Per the germline V gene, CDR1 is KGHSH and CDR2 is LQKENI. This CDR3 contains 16 residues. The CDR3 sequence is CASSHYHGTSGDGYTF. DNA of the CDR3: TGTGCCAGCTCACACTATCACGGGACATCGGGCGATGGCTACACCTTC.

The chain couples TRBV10-3 to TRBJ2-7; D possibly corresponds to TRBD1 (5 bases). Germline CDR1 reads ENHRY; CDR2 reads SYGVKD. CDR3 length: 14 amino acids. Trimming removed 0 bases at V and 3 bases at J, with 9 bases between. This CDR3 is CAISESSGFYEQYF. The CDR3 DNA reads as TGTGCCATCAGTGAGTCCTCAGGGTTCTACGAGCAGTACTTC.

The rearrangement links TRBV4-3 to TRBJ2-3, with a tentative D call TRBD2 (6 bases). Germline CDR1 is LGHNA and CDR2 is YSLEER. V was cut by 4 bases and J by 5 bases, with 16 bases left in between. CDR3 size: 15 residues. The CDR3: CASSLTAGVGDTQYF. The CDR3 DNA sequence: TGCGCCAGCAGCCTCACAGCGGGCGTGGGAGATACGCAGTATTTT.

The V and J genes are TRBV6-5 and TRBJ1-1; 7 bases align to TRBD1. Looked up from germline, CDR1 is MNHEY and CDR2 is SVGAGI. The J segment lost 5 bases and the V segment lost 2 bases, leaving 5 bases of the junction unmatched. The CDR3 has 14 residues. The chain's CDR3 is CASSYEGAGTEAFF. In nucleotides, the CDR3 is TGTGCCAGCAGTTACGAGGGGGCAGGGACTGAAGCTTTCTTT.

The J gene is TRBJ1-2, the V gene TRBV9, with a possible D match to TRBD1 (6 bases). The CDR3 contains 13 residues. Trimming took off 4 bases at V and 8 bases at J, with 15 bases between the two ends. Per the germline V gene, CDR1 is SGDLS and CDR2 is YYNGEE. The CDR3 sequence: CASSPPGGRGYTF. CDR3 nucleotides: TGTGCCAGCAGCCCCCCGGGGGGGCGCGGCTACACCTTC.

The CDR3 reads CASSPSRTGVEEQYF. CDR3 in DNA: TGTGCCAGCTCACCAAGCAGGACAGGTGTAGAGGAGCAGTACTTC. The chain is built from TRBV18 and TRBJ2-7, with TRBD1 identical over 7 bases. Germline lookup yields CDR1 KGHSH and CDR2 LQKENI. The CDR3 has 15 amino acids. V shed 2 bases and J 7 bases; nucleotides not matched to a gene: 11.

The V and J genes are TRBV18 and TRBJ1-1; 7 nucleotides align to TRBD1. CDR1 KGHSH and CDR2 LQKENI come from the germline V gene. The length of the CDR3 is 14 residues. J gave up 0 bases and V 6 bases, and 4 bases lay outside the gene matches. CDR3 protein: CASSGQPLNTEAFF. The CDR3 region has the DNA TGTGCCAGCTCGGGACAGCCATTGAACACTGAAGCTTTCTTT.

The chain links TRBV27 to TRBJ2-1; 9 bases align to TRBD1. The V gene's germline CDR1 is MNHEY and CDR2 SMNVEV (reference sequence). The junction had 10 bases not matched to a gene; V was cut back by 6 bases and J by 10 bases. The CDR3 is made up of 14 amino acids. In DNA, the CDR3 is TGTGCCAGCAGGGTCGGGACAGGGAGCCGGGAGCAGTTCTTC. It translates to CASRVGTGSREQFF.

V gene TRBV7-9 combines with J gene TRBJ2-5; 7 bases agree with TRBD1. This CDR3 has 12 residues. Trimming took 5 bases from V and 5 from J; bases not matched to a gene: 2. Germline-derived CDR1 and CDR2 are SEHNR and FQNEAQ (reference sequence). In DNA, the CDR3 is TGTGCCAGCAGCCCGGACAGGGAGACCCAGTACTTC. It encodes CASSPDRETQYF.